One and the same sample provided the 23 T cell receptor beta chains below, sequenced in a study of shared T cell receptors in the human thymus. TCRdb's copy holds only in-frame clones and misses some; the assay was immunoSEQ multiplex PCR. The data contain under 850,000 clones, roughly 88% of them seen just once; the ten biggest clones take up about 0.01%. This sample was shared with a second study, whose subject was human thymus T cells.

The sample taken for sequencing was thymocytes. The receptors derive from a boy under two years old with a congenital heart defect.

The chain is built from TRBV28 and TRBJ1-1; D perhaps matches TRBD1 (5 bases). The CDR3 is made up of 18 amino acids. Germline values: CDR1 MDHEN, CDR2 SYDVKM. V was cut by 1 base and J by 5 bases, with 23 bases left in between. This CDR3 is CASSLSVGWGRVVTEAFF. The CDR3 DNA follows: TGTGCCAGCAGTTTATCCGTTGGGTGGGGCAGGGTGGTGACTGAAGCTTTCTTT.

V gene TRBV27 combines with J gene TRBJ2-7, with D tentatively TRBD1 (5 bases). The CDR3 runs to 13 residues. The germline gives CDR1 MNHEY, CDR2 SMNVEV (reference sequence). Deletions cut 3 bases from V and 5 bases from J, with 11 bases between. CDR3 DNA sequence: TGTGCCAGCAGTTTTAAGGGGTGGGACGAGCAGTACTTC. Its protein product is CASSFKGWDEQYF.

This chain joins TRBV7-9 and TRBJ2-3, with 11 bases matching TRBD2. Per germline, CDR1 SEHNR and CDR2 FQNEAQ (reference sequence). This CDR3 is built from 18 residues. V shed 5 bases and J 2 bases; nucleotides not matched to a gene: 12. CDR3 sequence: CASSPGRPSGRITDTQYF. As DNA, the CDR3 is TGTGCCAGCAGCCCCGGGCGGCCTAGCGGGAGGATCACAGATACGCAGTATTTT.

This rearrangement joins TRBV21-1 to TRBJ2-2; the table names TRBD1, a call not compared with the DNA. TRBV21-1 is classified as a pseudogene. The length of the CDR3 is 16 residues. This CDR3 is CASSKRAGPNTGELFF. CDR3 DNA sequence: TGTGCCAGCAGCAAAAGAGCAGGCCCGAACACCGGGGAGCTGTTTTTT.

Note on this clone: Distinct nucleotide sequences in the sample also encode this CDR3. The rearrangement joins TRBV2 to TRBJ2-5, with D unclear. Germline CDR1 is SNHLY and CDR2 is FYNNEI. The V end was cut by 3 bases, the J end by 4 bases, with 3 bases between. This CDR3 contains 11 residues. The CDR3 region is CASSDRETQYF. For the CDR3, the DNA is TGTGCCAGCAGTGACCGAGAGACCCAGTACTTC.

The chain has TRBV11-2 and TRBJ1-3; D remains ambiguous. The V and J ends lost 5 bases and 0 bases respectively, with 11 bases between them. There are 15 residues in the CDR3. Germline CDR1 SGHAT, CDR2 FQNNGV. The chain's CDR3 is CASSPMSGSGNTIYF. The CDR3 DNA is TGTGCCAGCAGCCCGATGTCGGGCTCTGGAAACACCATATATTTT.

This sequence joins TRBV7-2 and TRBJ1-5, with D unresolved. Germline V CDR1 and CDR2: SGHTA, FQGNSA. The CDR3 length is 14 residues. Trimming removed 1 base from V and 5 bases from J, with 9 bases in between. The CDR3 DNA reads TGTGCCAGCAGCTTAGGCGGAGGATATCAGCCCCAGCATTTT. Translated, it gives CASSLGGGYQPQHF.

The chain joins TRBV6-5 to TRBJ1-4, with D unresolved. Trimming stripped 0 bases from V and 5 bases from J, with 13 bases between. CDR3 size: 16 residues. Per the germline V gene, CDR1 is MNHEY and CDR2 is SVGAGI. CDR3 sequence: CASSYSRPRGNEKLFF. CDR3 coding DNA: TGTGCCAGCAGTTACTCTCGCCCCAGAGGGAATGAAAAACTGTTTTTT.

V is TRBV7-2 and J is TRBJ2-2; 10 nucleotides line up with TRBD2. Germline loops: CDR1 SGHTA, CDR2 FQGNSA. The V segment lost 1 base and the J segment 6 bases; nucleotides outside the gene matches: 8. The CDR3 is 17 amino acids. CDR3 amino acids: CASSLGDTSGKAGELFF. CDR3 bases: TGTGCCAGCAGCTTAGGGGATACTAGCGGGAAGGCCGGGGAGCTGTTTTTT.

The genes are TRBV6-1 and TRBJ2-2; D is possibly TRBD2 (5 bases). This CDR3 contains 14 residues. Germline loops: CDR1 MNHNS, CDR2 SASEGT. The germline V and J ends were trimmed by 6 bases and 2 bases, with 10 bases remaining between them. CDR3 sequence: CASRRAANTGELFF. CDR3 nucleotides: TGTGCCAGCAGGAGGGCAGCCAACACCGGGGAGCTGTTTTTT.

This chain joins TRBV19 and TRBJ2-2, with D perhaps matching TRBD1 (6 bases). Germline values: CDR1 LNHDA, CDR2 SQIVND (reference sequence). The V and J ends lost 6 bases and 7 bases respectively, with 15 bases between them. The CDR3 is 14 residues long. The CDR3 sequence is CASSSGQSLGELFF. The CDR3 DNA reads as TGTGCCAGTAGCTCCGGACAGTCACTCGGGGAGCTGTTTTTT.

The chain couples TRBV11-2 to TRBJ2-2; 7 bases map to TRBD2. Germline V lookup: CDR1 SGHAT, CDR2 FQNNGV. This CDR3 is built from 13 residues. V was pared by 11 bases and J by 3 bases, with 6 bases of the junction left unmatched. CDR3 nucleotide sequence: TGTGCCTGCGAAGCGGGGCACACCGGGGAGCTGTTTTTT. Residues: CACEAGHTGELFF.

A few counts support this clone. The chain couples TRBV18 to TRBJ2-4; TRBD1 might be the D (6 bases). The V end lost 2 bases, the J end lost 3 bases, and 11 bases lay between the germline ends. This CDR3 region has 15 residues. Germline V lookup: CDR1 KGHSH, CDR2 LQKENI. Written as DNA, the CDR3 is TGTGCCAGCTCACCAAACAGGGACGACAAAAACATTCAGTACTTC. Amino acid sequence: CASSPNRDDKNIQYF.

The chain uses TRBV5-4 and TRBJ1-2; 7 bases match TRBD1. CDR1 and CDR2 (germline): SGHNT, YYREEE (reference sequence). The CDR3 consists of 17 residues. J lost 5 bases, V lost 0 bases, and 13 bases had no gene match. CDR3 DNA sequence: TGTGCCAGCAGCTTGGAGGGGGTGGGGACAGAGAGTTATGGCTACACCTTC. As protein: CASSLEGVGTESYGYTF.

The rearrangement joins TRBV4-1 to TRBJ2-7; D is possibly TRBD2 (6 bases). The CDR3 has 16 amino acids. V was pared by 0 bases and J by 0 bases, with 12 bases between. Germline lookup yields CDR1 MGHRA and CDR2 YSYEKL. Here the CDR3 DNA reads TGCGCCAGCAGCCAAGAGGTGGAGGGATACTCCTACGAGCAGTACTTC. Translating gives CASSQEVEGYSYEQYF.

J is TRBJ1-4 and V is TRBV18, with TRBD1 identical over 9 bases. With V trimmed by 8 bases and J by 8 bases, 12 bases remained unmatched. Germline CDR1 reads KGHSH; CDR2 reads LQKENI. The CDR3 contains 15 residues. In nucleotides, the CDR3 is TGTGCCAGCACCACCTCCGGGACAGGGAACGAAAAACTGTTTTTT. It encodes CASTTSGTGNEKLFF.

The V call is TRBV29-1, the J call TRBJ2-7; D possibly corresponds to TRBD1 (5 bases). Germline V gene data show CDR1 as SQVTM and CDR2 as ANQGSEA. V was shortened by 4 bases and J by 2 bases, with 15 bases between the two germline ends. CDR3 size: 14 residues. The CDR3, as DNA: TGCAGCGTTGTGTTCCCAGGGAAACCCTACGAGCAGTACTTC. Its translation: CSVVFPGKPYEQYF.

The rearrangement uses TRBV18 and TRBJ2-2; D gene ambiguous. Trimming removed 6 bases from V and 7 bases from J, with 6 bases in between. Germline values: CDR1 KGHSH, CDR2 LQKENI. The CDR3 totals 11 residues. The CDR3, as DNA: TGTGCCAGCTCGCGATTCGGGGAGCTGTTTTTT. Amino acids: CASSRFGELFF.

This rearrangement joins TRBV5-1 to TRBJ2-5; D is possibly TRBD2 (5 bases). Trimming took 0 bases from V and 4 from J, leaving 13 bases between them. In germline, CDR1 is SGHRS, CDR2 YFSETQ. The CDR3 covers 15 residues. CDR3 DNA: TGCGCCAGCAGCTTGGGAAAAGGACTGGGAGAGACCCAGTACTTC. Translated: CASSLGKGLGETQYF.

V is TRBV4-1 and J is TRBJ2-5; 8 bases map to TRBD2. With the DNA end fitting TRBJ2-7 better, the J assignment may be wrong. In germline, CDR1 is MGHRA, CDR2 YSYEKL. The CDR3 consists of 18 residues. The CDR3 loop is CASSQDGGGNGTVYEQYF. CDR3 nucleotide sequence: TGCGCCAGCAGCCAAGACGGCGGGGGGAACGGGACGGTCTACGAGCAGTACTTC.

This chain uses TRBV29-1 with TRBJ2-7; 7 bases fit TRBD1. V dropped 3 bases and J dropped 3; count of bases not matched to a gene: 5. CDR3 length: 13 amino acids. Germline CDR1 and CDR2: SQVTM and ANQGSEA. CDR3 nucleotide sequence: TGCAGCGTTGAGGGGACAGATCTCTACGAGCAGTACTTC. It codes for CSVEGTDLYEQYF.

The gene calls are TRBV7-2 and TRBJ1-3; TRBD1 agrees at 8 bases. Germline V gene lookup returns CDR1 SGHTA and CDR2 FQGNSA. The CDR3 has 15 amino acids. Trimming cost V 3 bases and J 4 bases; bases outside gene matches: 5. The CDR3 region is CASSFGQGSGNTIYF. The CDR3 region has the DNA TGTGCCAGCAGCTTCGGACAGGGTTCCGGAAACACCATATATTTT.

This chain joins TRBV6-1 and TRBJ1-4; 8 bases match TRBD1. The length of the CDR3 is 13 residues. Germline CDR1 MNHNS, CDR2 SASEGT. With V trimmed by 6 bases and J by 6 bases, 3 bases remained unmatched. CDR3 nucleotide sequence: TGTGCCAGCAGGCAGGGGGCAGATGAAAAACTGTTTTTT. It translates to CASRQGADEKLFF.